These 32 T cell receptor beta chains were all obtained from the same sample, sequenced in a study of neoadjuvant anti-PD-1 for oral cavity cancer. Produced via immunoSEQ multiplex PCR; TCRdb's table is partial and in-frame only. The sample consists of 75,000 or so clones, under 85% of them appearing once. Sequencing used PBMCs, obtained before nivolumab (anti-PD-1) treatment. The receptors derive from a person between 40 and 85 years old with oral cavity squamous cell carcinoma.

V is TRBV7-6 and J is TRBJ1-3; possible D gene TRBD1, 5 bases. Per germline, CDR1 SGHVS and CDR2 FNYEAQ. Trimming removed 2 bases at V and 2 bases at J, with 13 bases between. The CDR3 is 16 amino acids. CDR3 coding DNA: TGTGCCAGCAGCTTATTTGGGGGAACTACTGGAAACACCATATATTTT. It encodes CASSLFGGTTGNTIYF.

The J gene is TRBJ2-2, the V gene TRBV28, with D possibly TRBD1 on 5 matching bases. CDR1 and CDR2 from the germline V gene are MDHEN and SYDVKM. V lost 6 bases, J lost 6 bases, and 17 bases lay in between. This CDR3 comprises 15 residues. Written as DNA, the CDR3 is TGTGCCAGCAGGCCAACTCAGGGAAATGCCGGGGAGCTGTTTTTT. This sequence encodes CASRPTQGNAGELFF. Based on the CDR3 plus reference TRBV28 and TRBJ2-2, the full variable domain is DVKVTQSSRYLVKRTGEKVFLECVQDMDHENMFWYRQDPGLGLRLIYFSYDVKMKEKGDIPEGYSVSREKKERFSLILESASTNQTSMYLCASRPTQGNAGELFFGEGSRLTVL.

The V and J genes are TRBV9 and TRBJ1-2; no clear D gene. Germline V gene lookup returns CDR1 SGDLS and CDR2 YYNGEE. V was shortened by 4 bases and J by 7 bases, with 11 bases between the two germline ends. The CDR3 consists of 12 residues. CDR3: CASSPQPSGYTF. CDR3 bases: TGTGCCAGCAGCCCGCAACCCAGTGGCTACACCTTC.

The V call is TRBV28, the J call TRBJ2-1; 10 bases are shared with TRBD1. This CDR3 region has 14 residues. Germline assignment: CDR1 MDHEN and CDR2 SYDVKM. V lost 4 bases and J lost 7; bases outside the gene matches: 4. The CDR3 region has the DNA TGTGCCAGCAGTTACGGGACAGGGGAAAATGAGCAGTTCTTC. Amino acids: CASSYGTGENEQFF.

This clone has more than one count but fewer than ten. This chain connects TRBV27 to TRBJ2-2; D is ambiguous. Germline values: CDR1 MNHEY, CDR2 SMNVEV (reference sequence). V was trimmed by 6 bases and J by 3 bases, leaving 8 bases between them. This CDR3 is 13 amino acids long. This CDR3 reads CASRKVDTGELFF. Here the CDR3 DNA reads TGTGCCAGCAGGAAGGTGGACACCGGGGAGCTGTTTTTT.

CDR3 loop: CASSYSTSVYEAFF. The CDR3 nucleotides are TGTGCCAGCAGTTACTCGACGTCAGTATACGAAGCTTTCTTT. The chain links TRBV6-6 to TRBJ1-1; D gene uncertain. The V gene lost 0 bases and the J gene lost 8 bases, with 13 bases spanning the gap. Germline V gene data show CDR1 as MNHNY and CDR2 as SVGAGI (reference sequence). The CDR3 is 14 amino acids.

This chain uses TRBV6-1 with TRBJ2-6, with D perhaps TRBD2 (5 bases). The CDR3 covers 14 residues. CDR1 and CDR2 (germline): MNHNS, SASEGT. V lost 7 bases and J lost 3, with 10 bases in between. The CDR3 reads CASTREGGANVLTF. DNA of the CDR3: TGTGCCAGCACTCGGGAAGGTGGGGCCAACGTCCTGACTTTC.

The V call is TRBV7-2, the J call TRBJ1-5; TRBD1 agrees at 7 bases. Germline lookup yields CDR1 SGHTA and CDR2 FQGNSA. V trimming: 6 bases; J trimming: 6 bases; junction bases outside the gene matches: 11. The CDR3 runs 15 residues. The CDR3 reads CASSPTGLNSQPQHF. DNA of the CDR3: TGTGCCAGCAGTCCGACAGGGCTTAACAGTCAGCCCCAGCATTTT.

The sample holds one count of this clone. V usage is TRBV2 and J usage is TRBJ2-7; tentative D call: TRBD1 (5 bases). CDR1 is SNHLY, CDR2 FYNNEI, per germline. Trimming removed 1 base from V and 3 bases from J, with 19 bases in between. The CDR3 loop spans 17 amino acids. CDR3 in amino acids: CASSEGTFGQGSYEQYF. The CDR3 nucleotides read TGTGCCAGCAGTGAAGGGACCTTCGGCCAGGGAAGCTACGAGCAGTACTTC.

The chain links TRBV29-1 to TRBJ2-1; no definite D call. Deletions cut 0 bases from V and 0 bases from J, with 0 bases between. The germline V gene encodes CDR1 SQVTM and CDR2 ANQGSEA. The CDR3 loop spans 12 amino acids. The CDR3 sequence: CSVEDSYNEQFF. In DNA, the CDR3 is TGCAGCGTTGAAGACTCCTACAATGAGCAGTTCTTC.

In this sample, this clone turned up a few times. The chain uses TRBV10-2 and TRBJ1-2; a possible D gene is TRBD1 (6 bases). The CDR3 has 13 residues. The V gene's germline CDR1 is WSHSY and CDR2 SAAADI. Trimming removed 5 bases at V and 3 bases at J, with 10 bases between. The CDR3 nucleotides are TGCGCCAGCAGTCCGGAGGGGGACTATGGCTACACCTTC. Its protein is CASSPEGDYGYTF.

This clone came up once. The V and J genes are TRBV5-1 and TRBJ2-5; D may be TRBD1 or TRBD2 (5 bases each). CDR1 SGHRS and CDR2 YFSETQ come from the germline V gene. CDR3 length: 15 amino acids. The ends were cut back, 1 base at V and 5 bases at J, with 15 bases in the middle. CDR3 amino acids: CASSLQPGSLETQYF. Here the CDR3 DNA reads TGCGCCAGCAGCTTGCAGCCAGGGAGTTTGGAGACCCAGTACTTC. Full variable domain (outside the CDR3, taken from reference TRBV5-1 and TRBJ2-5): KAGVTQTPRYLIKTRGQQVTLSCSPISGHRSVSWYQQTPGQGLQFLFEYFSETQRNKGNFPGRFSGRQFSNSRSEMNVSTLELGDSALYLCASSLQPGSLETQYFGPGTRLLVL.

The V and J genes are TRBV6-6 and TRBJ2-2, with 7 bases lining up with TRBD2. Per the germline V gene, CDR1 is MNHNY and CDR2 is SVGAGI (reference sequence). This CDR3 spans 16 amino acids. With 3 bases clipped from V and 3 bases from J, the junction kept 7 bases outside the gene matches. This chain's CDR3 is CASSYGQRDHTGELFF. The DNA for the CDR3 is TGTGCCAGCAGTTATGGCCAGCGGGATCACACCGGGGAGCTGTTTTTT.

This sequence joins TRBV2 and TRBJ1-5, with D hard to call. CDR1 and CDR2 (germline): SNHLY, FYNNEI. V was pared by 6 bases and J by 6 bases, with 12 bases between. The CDR3 extends over 13 amino acids. The CDR3 DNA sequence: TGTGCCAGCAGAGCCACTACAGTTCAGCCCCAGCATTTT. The encoded protein is CASRATTVQPQHF.

The V gene is TRBV12-5, the J gene TRBJ1-5; D not resolved. CDR1 is LGHNT, CDR2 FRNRAP, per germline. CDR3 length: 14 residues. V lost 1 base to trimming and J lost 0 bases, with 4 bases between them. The CDR3 spells CASGLGSSNQPQHF. CDR3 DNA: TGTGCTAGTGGTTTGGGATCTAGCAATCAGCCCCAGCATTTT.

This clone has a handful of counts. V gene TRBV5-4 combines with J gene TRBJ2-1, with 9 bases matching TRBD2. J was trimmed by 4 bases and V by 4 bases; bases with no gene match: 9. The CDR3 loop spans 16 amino acids. CDR1 is SGHNT, CDR2 YYREEE, per germline (reference sequence). DNA for the CDR3: TGTGCCAGCAGCGGAGTAGGCGGGAGGGCTTACAATGAGCAGTTCTTC. The encoded protein is CASSGVGGRAYNEQFF.

This chain connects TRBV30 to TRBJ1-5; D unresolved. The germline V and J ends were trimmed by 0 bases and 4 bases, with 7 bases remaining between them. The germline CDR1 and CDR2 sequences are GTSNPN and SVGIG (reference sequence). The CDR3 loop spans 13 amino acids. CDR3 bases: TGTGCCTGGAGTGTACAAGGGAATCAGCCCCAGCATTTT. Encoded protein: CAWSVQGNQPQHF.

The chain employs TRBV9 and TRBJ2-1, with 7 bases aligning to TRBD1. The CDR3 extends over 14 amino acids. CDR1 is SGDLS and CDR2 is YYNGEE in the germline V gene. V dropped 4 bases and J dropped 8; count of bases not matched to a gene: 9. This CDR3 reads CASSLTGFKDEQFF. The CDR3 DNA follows: TGTGCCAGCAGCCTGACAGGGTTCAAAGATGAGCAGTTCTTC.

This clone was seen a few times. V gene TRBV9 combines with J gene TRBJ1-2; the D gene is possibly TRBD1 (5 bases). The V gene's germline CDR1 is SGDLS and CDR2 YYNGEE. The CDR3 loop spans 13 amino acids. V was pared by 4 bases and J by 0 bases, with 7 bases between. CDR3 nucleotide sequence: TGTGCCAGCAGCAGGGACTCTAACTATGGCTACACCTTC. This translates into CASSRDSNYGYTF.

The rearrangement links TRBV6-1 to TRBJ2-3; a possible D gene is TRBD1 (5 bases). The CDR3 covers 13 residues. Trimming took off 1 base at V and 14 bases at J, with 16 bases between the two ends. The germline gives CDR1 MNHNS, CDR2 SASEGT. In nucleotides, the CDR3 is TGTGCCAGCAGTGAAGAGATGGTGACAGTGTGGTATTTT. Protein sequence: CASSEEMVTVWYF.

This chain joins TRBV11-2 and TRBJ2-4; the D is unclear. Germline CDR1 and CDR2: SGHAT and FQNNGV. The CDR3 consists of 13 residues. Trimming stripped 0 bases from V and 6 bases from J, with 6 bases between. CDR3 sequence: CASSLEVRNIQYF. CDR3 DNA: TGTGCCAGCAGCTTAGAGGTACGAAACATTCAGTACTTC.

The rearrangement joins TRBV11-3 to TRBJ2-2; TRBD2 agrees at 14 bases. This CDR3 is 15 amino acids long. The germline V gene has CDR1 SGHNT and CDR2 YENEEA. Trimming at V came to 3 bases and at J to 8 bases, leaving 2 bases not matched to a gene. DNA of the CDR3: TGTGCCAGCAGCTTCGGGACTAGCGGGAGTGGGGAGCTGTTTTTT. Its translation: CASSFGTSGSGELFF.

This chain connects TRBV30 to TRBJ1-2; 8 bases align to TRBD1. V was pared by 1 base and J by 8 bases, with 12 bases of the junction left unmatched. The CDR3 runs to 15 residues. Germline V CDR1 and CDR2: GTSNPN, SVGIG (reference sequence). The CDR3, as DNA: TGTGCCTGGAGTGGGCAGGGGGCCTTCATCCGCGGCTACACCTTC. This gives the protein CAWSGQGAFIRGYTF.

This chain links TRBV10-3 with TRBJ1-1; possibly TRBD1 for D (6 bases). Germline lookup yields CDR1 ENHRY and CDR2 SYGVKD. This CDR3 comprises 14 residues. V shed 6 bases and J shed 0 bases, with 11 bases lying between them. The CDR3 DNA reads as TGTGCCATCAGCGAACAGGGTATGAACACTGAAGCTTTCTTT. As protein: CAISEQGMNTEAFF.

The chain recombines TRBV5-1 with TRBJ2-2; TRBD1 is a possible D gene (8 bases). CDR1 is SGHRS, CDR2 YFSETQ, per germline. V was cut by 3 bases and J by 4 bases, with 16 bases left in between. This CDR3 comprises 16 residues. CDR3 coding DNA: TGCGCCAGCAGCTCCAGGGGGCCGGGGGGCACCGGGGAGCTGTTTTTT. This sequence encodes CASSSRGPGGTGELFF.

This chain links TRBV19 with TRBJ1-2, with 7 nucleotides matching TRBD1. The germline V gene has CDR1 LNHDA and CDR2 SQIVND (reference sequence). This CDR3 contains 13 residues. The V and J ends lost 5 bases and 6 bases, in that order; junction bases with no gene match: 6. CDR3 loop: CASSPGQSNGYTF. The CDR3, as DNA: TGTGCCAGTAGTCCGGGACAGTCTAATGGCTACACCTTC.

The chain recombines TRBV2 with TRBJ2-3; possibly TRBD1 or TRBD2 for D (5 bases each). Germline assignment: CDR1 SNHLY and CDR2 FYNNEI. The V end was cut by 5 bases, the J end by 4 bases, with 13 bases between. The CDR3 loop spans 14 amino acids. CDR3 region: CASSFPLGADTQYF. The DNA of the CDR3 is TGTGCCAGCAGTTTCCCCCTGGGGGCAGATACGCAGTATTTT.

The V call is TRBV5-4, the J call TRBJ2-7; TRBD2 agrees at 7 bases. V shed 9 bases and J 5 bases; nucleotides not matched to a gene: 11. Germline CDR1 SGHNT, CDR2 YYREEE (reference sequence). CDR3 length: 13 residues. The CDR3 protein is CATCRDRGDEQYF. CDR3 bases: TGTGCCACCTGCCGGGACCGGGGGGACGAGCAGTACTTC.

The chain combines TRBV6-5 with TRBJ2-7, with D possibly TRBD1 on 6 matching bases. The CDR3 sequence is 12 residues long. Germline V gene lookup returns CDR1 MNHEY and CDR2 SVGAGI. Trimming cost V 2 bases and J 7 bases, with 9 bases left between them. The CDR3 DNA reads as TGTGCCAGCAGTTACGGGGGCAAAGAGCAGTACTTC. Translation: CASSYGGKEQYF.

The chain has TRBV10-3 and TRBJ1-1; D is possibly TRBD1 (6 bases). CDR1 and CDR2 (germline): ENHRY, SYGVKD. This CDR3 is built from 14 residues. V was clipped by 7 bases and J by 0 bases, with 12 bases between them. The CDR3 DNA reads as TGTGCCATCAATAAGTCAGGGGTGAACACTGAAGCTTTCTTT. Translation gives CAINKSGVNTEAFF.

With respect to this clone: The junction differs from germline at one of its ends, possibly a read error. This chain uses TRBV6-1 with TRBJ2-2, with D hard to call. This CDR3 is built from 14 residues. Germline CDR1 MNHNS, CDR2 SASEGT. The CDR3 loop reads CASSDWRRSEPWVF. The CDR3 nucleotides are TGTGCCAGCAGTGACTGGCGACGCAGTGAACCTTGGGTTTTT.

The chain recombines TRBV9 with TRBJ2-1, with TRBD2 matching over 11 bases. Germline lookup yields CDR1 SGDLS and CDR2 YYNGEE. The CDR3 is 17 residues long. Losses at the gene ends were 0 bases for V and 5 bases for J; bases not matched to a gene: 7. The CDR3 DNA reads TGTGCCAGCAGCGTAGCATTAGCGGGAGGGTTAAACAATGAGCAGTTCTTC. Amino acid sequence: CASSVALAGGLNNEQFF.